This T cell receptor (beta chain) was identified during a study of T cells in Graves' hyperthyroidism and ophthalmopathy. Overall study: Upon initial diagnosis and before any treatment, peripheral blood was collected.

This clonotype came up a few times. Its antigen is still unknown. This CDR3 contains 14 residues. V shed 7 bases and J shed 3 bases, with 13 bases lying between them. CDR1 and CDR2 from the germline V gene are MNHEY and SMNVEV (reference sequence). Study-wide points: Blood also carried most thyroid clonotypes expanded above 0.001.

Orbital computed tomography and thyroid ultrasound, together with serum TRAb and thyroxine and clinical symptoms, were used for diagnoses. PBMCs came from around 10 ml fresh peripheral blood. There were TCR beta CDR3 regions amplified from RNA transcripts. Carried out on the TCR CDR3, a first-round RT-PCR used the HTBI primer set. TCRdb used MiXCR to reprocess the multiplex PCR reads, holding one entry per CDR3 protein. This sample has about 590,000 distinct CDR3 sequences, with approximately 15% found just once. Specimen: blood. V is TRBV27 and J is TRBJ2-1; D might be TRBD1 (6 bases). This clonotype originated in a woman in her late teens or twenties with Graves' ophthalmopathy. The CDR3 protein is CASTPGHYYNEQFF. The CDR3, as DNA: TGTGCCAGCACTCCGGGACACTACTACAATGAGCAGTTCTTC.